A few counts support the clone carrying this T cell receptor beta chain. Clones were sequenced by immunoSEQ multiplex PCR, and TCRdb holds only the in-frame ones, with some missing. In the table there are 100,000 to 150,000 clones, about 89% of which are singletons. This entry comes from a study of control samples from healthy donors and cancer patients. This TCR came from a man aged 55 to 70 in good health. Sequenced material: blood.

Here the CDR3 reads CASSQDSVRGISYEQYF. CDR3 DNA sequence: TGCGCCAGCAGCCAAGATAGTGTAAGGGGTATTTCCTACGAGCAGTACTTC. V usage is TRBV4-1 and J usage is TRBJ2-7; D is possibly TRBD1 (5 bases). The germline V gene has CDR1 MGHRA and CDR2 YSYEKL. There are 17 residues in the CDR3. V dropped 0 bases and J dropped 1 base, with 16 bases sitting between them.